This T cell receptor beta chain was captured in a study of shared clonotypes between healthy human individuals. General observations from the study: What naive subsets generally showed was a larger estimated richness than memory subsets showed. The naive CD4 repertoires of several donors were compared, and around 4.9% of clonotypes were shared.

A note on this clone: Antigen: not known.

Trimming cost V 6 bases and J 2 bases; bases outside gene matches: 7. This CDR3 region has 15 residues. Looked up from germline, CDR1 is MDHEN and CDR2 is SYDVKM. Assay used: immunoSEQ multiplex PCR; TCRdb lists only in-frame clones, some missing. Seen here are nearly 750,000 clones, approximately 77% observed once, and the top ten hold less than 2%. The chain recombines TRBV28 with TRBJ1-5, with TRBD1 matching 7 bases. This TCR was recovered from a woman aged 30 to 39 in good health. Sequencing was carried out using memory CD4+ T cells sorted from blood. Subset defined: CD45RA-negative fraction. The CDR3 is CASRSHRGGNQPQHF. DNA of the CDR3: TGTGCCAGCAGAAGCCACAGGGGTGGCAATCAGCCCCAGCATTTT.